This T cell receptor (beta chain) was documented in a study of blood T cell repertoires in COVID-19. Study at large: Sample material is recorded as cDNA or gDNA derived from T cells, B-cell-depleted T cells, or PBMCs.

The germline CDR1 and CDR2 sequences are LGHNA and YNFKEQ. The ends were cut back, 1 base at V and 5 bases at J, with 14 bases in the middle. CDR3 length equals 15 residues. The repertoire was sequenced with immunoSEQ multiplex PCR; TCRdb's copy has only in-frame clones and lacks some. In the table there are about 220,000 clones, about 87% of which are singletons. Resolution of symptoms, clearance, or two negative PCRs was present in recovered Cohort 3 donors. This TCR was recovered from a woman in her 30s who had recovered from COVID-19. V gene TRBV4-2 combines with J gene TRBJ1-2; perhaps TRBD1 as D (5 bases). Sequencing was carried out using PBMCs or T cells enriched from blood (not recorded which). CDR3 sequence: CASSQAAGRAYGYTF. The CDR3 DNA sequence: TGTGCCAGCAGCCAAGCGGCAGGGAGGGCGTATGGCTACACCTTC.